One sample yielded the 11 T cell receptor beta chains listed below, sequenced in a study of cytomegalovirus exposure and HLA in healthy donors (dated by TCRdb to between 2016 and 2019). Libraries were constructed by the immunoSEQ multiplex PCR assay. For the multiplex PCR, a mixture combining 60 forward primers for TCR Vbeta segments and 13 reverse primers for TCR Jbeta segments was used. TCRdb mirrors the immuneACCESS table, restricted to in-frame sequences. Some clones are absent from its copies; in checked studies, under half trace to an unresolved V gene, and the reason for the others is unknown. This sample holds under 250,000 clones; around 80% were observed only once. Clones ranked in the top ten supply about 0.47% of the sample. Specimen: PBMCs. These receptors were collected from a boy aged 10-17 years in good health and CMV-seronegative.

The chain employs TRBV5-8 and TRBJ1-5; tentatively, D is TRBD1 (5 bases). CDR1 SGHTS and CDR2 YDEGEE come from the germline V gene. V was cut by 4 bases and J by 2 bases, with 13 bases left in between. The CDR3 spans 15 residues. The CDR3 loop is CASSAGRPGNQPQHF. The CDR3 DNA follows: TGTGCCAGCAGCGCAGGGAGGCCCGGCAATCAGCCCCAGCATTTT.

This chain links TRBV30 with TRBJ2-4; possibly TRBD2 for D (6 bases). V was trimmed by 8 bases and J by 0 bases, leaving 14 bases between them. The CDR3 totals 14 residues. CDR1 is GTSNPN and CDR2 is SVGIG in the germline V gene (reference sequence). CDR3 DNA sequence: TGTGCCCAGGGAAGCGGGTTAGCCAAAAACATTCAGTACTTC. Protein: CAQGSGLAKNIQYF.

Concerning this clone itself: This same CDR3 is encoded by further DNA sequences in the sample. CDR3 sequence reads: CASSLAQGSSYEQYF. In DNA, the CDR3 is TGTGCCAGCAGCTTGGCGCAGGGGTCGTCCTACGAGCAGTACTTC. The rearrangement joins TRBV5-4 to TRBJ2-7; D perhaps matches TRBD1 (6 bases). This CDR3 spans 15 amino acids. In germline, CDR1 is SGHNT, CDR2 YYREEE (reference sequence). The germline V and J ends were trimmed by 0 bases and 1 base, with 11 bases remaining between them. Complete variable domain (other parts from reference TRBV5-4 and TRBJ2-7): ETGVTQSPTHLIKTRGQQVTLRCSSQSGHNTVSWYQQALGQGPQFIFQYYREEENGRGNFPPRFSGLQFPNYSSELNVNALELDDSALYLCASSLAQGSSYEQYFGPGTRLTVT.

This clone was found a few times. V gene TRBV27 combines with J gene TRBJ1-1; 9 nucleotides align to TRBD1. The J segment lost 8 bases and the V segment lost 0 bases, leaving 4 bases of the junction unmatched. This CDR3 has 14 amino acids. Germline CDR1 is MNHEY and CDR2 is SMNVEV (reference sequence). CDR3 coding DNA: TGTGCCAGCAGTTTATCAATGGGGACAGGGGAAGCTTTCTTT. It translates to CASSLSMGTGEAFF.

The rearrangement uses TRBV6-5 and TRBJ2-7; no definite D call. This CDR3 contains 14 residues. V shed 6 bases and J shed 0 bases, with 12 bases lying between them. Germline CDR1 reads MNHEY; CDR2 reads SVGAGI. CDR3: CASSGMESSYEQYF. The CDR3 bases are TGTGCCAGCAGCGGCATGGAGAGCTCCTACGAGCAGTACTTC.

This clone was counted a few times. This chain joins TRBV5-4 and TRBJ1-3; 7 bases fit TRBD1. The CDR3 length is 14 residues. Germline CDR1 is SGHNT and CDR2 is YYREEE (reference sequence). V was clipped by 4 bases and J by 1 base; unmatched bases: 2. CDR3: CASSARGSGNTIYF. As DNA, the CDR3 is TGTGCCAGCAGCGCCAGGGGGTCTGGAAACACCATATATTTT.

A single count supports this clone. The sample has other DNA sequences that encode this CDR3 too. CDR3 nucleotide sequence: TGTGCCAGCAGCGTAGCTCCCTCCTACGAGCAGTACTTC. Its translation is CASSVAPSYEQYF. The chain has TRBV9 and TRBJ2-7; no firm D call. Looked up from germline, CDR1 is SGDLS and CDR2 is YYNGEE. The ends were cut back, 0 bases at V and 0 bases at J, with 4 bases in the middle. The CDR3 is 13 residues long.

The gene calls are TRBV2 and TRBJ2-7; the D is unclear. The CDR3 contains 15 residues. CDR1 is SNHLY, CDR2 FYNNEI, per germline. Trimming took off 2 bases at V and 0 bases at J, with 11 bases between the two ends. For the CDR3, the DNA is TGTGCCAGCAGTGAATCCCAGGATCACTCCTACGAGCAGTACTTC. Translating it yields CASSESQDHSYEQYF.

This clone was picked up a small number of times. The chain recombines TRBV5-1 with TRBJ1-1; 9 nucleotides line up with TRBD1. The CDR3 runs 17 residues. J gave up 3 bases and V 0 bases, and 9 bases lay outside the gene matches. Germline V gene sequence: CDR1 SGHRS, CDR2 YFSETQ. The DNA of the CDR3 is TGCGCCAGCAGCTTGGTACAACAGGGGGCCGGGGACACTGAAGCTTTCTTT. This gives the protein CASSLVQQGAGDTEAFF.

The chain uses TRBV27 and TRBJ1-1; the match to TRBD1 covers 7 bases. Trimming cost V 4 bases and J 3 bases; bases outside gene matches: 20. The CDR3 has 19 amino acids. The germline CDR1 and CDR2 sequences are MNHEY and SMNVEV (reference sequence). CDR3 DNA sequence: TGTGCCAGCAGTTGGTCGCCGGGACAGCTAGGGGTGGGGTACACTGAAGCTTTCTTT. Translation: CASSWSPGQLGVGYTEAFF.

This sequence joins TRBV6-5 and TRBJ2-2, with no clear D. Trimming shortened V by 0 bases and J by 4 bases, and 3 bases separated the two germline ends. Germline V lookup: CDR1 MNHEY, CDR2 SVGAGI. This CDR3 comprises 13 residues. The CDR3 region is CASSYSSTGELFF. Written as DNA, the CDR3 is TGTGCCAGCAGTTACTCTAGCACCGGGGAGCTGTTTTTT.